This T cell receptor (beta chain) was documented in a study of cytomegalovirus exposure and HLA in healthy donors. This CDR3 is 16 amino acids long. Germline values: CDR1 KGHSH, CDR2 LQKENI. With 5 bases removed from V and 1 base from J, the gap between germline ends came to 15 bases. The PCR contained 60 Vbeta and 13 Jbeta primers. Generated by immunoSEQ multiplex PCR, the TCRdb table keeps only in-frame clones and is missing some. The profile shows about 120,000 clones, about 80% of them singletons. This receptor was identified in a woman aged 18-35 years in good health and CMV-seronegative. The chain employs TRBV18 and TRBJ1-3; D is perhaps TRBD1 (5 bases). The sequencing sample was made of PBMCs. For the CDR3, the DNA is TGTGCCAGCTCAGGGTCCCAGGGCCTATCTGGAAACACCATATATTTT. Its translation is CASSGSQGLSGNTIYF.